The clone carrying this T cell receptor beta chain showed up just once. Antigen unknown. The sample is drawn from a study of CD8 T cells in Susac syndrome. Whole-study results and caveats: It was acknowledged in the study that its TCR sequencing and HLA analysis involved a relatively small number of individuals.

Germline CDR1 reads SGHRS; CDR2 reads YFSETQ. The CDR3 is 15 residues long. V trimming: 5 bases; J trimming: 5 bases; junction bases outside the gene matches: 12. Random hexamers were used to reverse transcribe the RNA input (about 0.5 to 1 ug). Multiplex PCR with immunoSEQ amplified the TCR beta CDR3 across 54 Vbeta and 13 Jbeta. TCRdb re-analysed the immunoSEQ multiplex PCR reads in MiXCR, keeping a single row per CDR3 protein. The sample consists of roughly 220,000 distinct CDR3 sequences, roughly 93% of them appearing once. Blood CD8+ and CD4+ T cells underwent high-throughput TCR beta sequencing. Negative isolation yielded CD4+ and CD8+ T cells, and FACS enriched TEMRA cells.

The gene calls are TRBV5-1 and TRBJ1-1; 7 positions agree with TRBD1. The sample was CD4+ T cells from PBMCs. This clonotype originated in a human donor with Susac syndrome. The CDR3 loop is CASSPNTGEGTEAFF. For the CDR3, the DNA is TGCGCCAGCAGTCCTAACACAGGGGAAGGGACTGAAGCTTTCTTT.